These 25 T cell receptor beta chains originate from one sample sequenced in a study of PD-1 blockade in classical Hodgkin lymphoma. Time point in this sample: cycle 4 day 1 (C4D1), after five to seven weeks of nivolumab. Every patient was affected by relapse after autologous stem cell transplantation, while exposure to brentuximab vedotin was not uniform. After thawing, PBMCs were subjected to magnetic negative selection to isolate CD8+ T cells. Repertoires were generated with immunoSEQ multiplex PCR, while TCRdb's copy carries only in-frame clones and drops some. Of roughly 12,000 clones detected, 70% to 90% appear once; the ten largest clones hold under 45%. This sample comprised CD8+ T cells from blood, obtained before the fourth cycle of nivolumab. The origin of the receptors is a human donor with classical Hodgkin lymphoma. The donor label of this sample is uncertain.

Only one count was recorded for this clone. The rearrangement joins TRBV29-1 to TRBJ2-7; no firm D call. Per the germline V gene, CDR1 is SQVTM and CDR2 is ANQGSEA. There are 12 residues in the CDR3. Trimming took 3 bases from V and 6 from J, leaving 12 bases between them. The CDR3 reads CSVEGPETEQYF. The CDR3, as DNA: TGCAGCGTTGAGGGTCCAGAGACCGAGCAGTACTTC.

This clone was observed a few times. The gene calls are TRBV29-1 and TRBJ1-5, with 7 bases lining up with TRBD1. Germline V CDR1 and CDR2: SQVTM, ANQGSEA. This CDR3 is built from 16 residues. V was clipped by 4 bases and J by 0 bases; unmatched bases: 9. This CDR3 is CSVAGGQWDSNQPQHF. The CDR3, as DNA: TGCAGCGTTGCGGGGGGACAGTGGGATAGCAATCAGCCCCAGCATTTT.

The chain carries TRBV7-8 and TRBJ2-1; 9 bases line up with TRBD2. The CDR3 totals 16 residues. Germline V gene lookup returns CDR1 SGHVS and CDR2 FQNEAQ. The J segment lost 5 bases and the V segment lost 1 base, leaving 6 bases of the junction unmatched. CDR3: CASSLVASGTDNEQFF. CDR3 sequence (DNA): TGTGCCAGCAGCTTAGTGGCTAGCGGGACCGACAATGAGCAGTTCTTC. The whole variable domain, filled in from reference TRBV7-8 and TRBJ2-1, reads GAGVSQSPRYKVAKRGQDVALRCDPISGHVSLFWYQQALGQGPEFLTYFQNEAQLDKSGLPSDRFFAERPEGSVSTLKIQRTQQEDSAVYLCASSLVASGTDNEQFFGPGTRLTVL.

In DNA form, the CDR3 reads TGTGCCAGTCAGGGGGAGTATAGCAATCAGCCCCAGCATTTT. Translated: CASQGEYSNQPQHF. V usage is TRBV19 and J usage is TRBJ1-5; 7 positions agree with TRBD1. This CDR3 has 14 amino acids. Trimming took 8 bases from V and 0 from J; bases not matched to a gene: 4. CDR1 and CDR2 from the germline V gene are LNHDA and SQIVND (reference sequence).

This clone was detected only a few times. J is TRBJ2-1 and V is TRBV2; TRBD2 might be the D (5 bases). V lost 0 bases to trimming and J lost 6 bases, with 9 bases between them. CDR1 is SNHLY and CDR2 is FYNNEI in the germline V gene. This CDR3 is built from 14 residues. The CDR3: CASSEAGVGNEQFF. The CDR3 region has the DNA TGTGCCAGCAGTGAAGCGGGAGTAGGCAATGAGCAGTTCTTC. The entire variable domain, with the rest obtained from reference TRBV2 and TRBJ2-1, is as follows: EPEVTQTPSHQVTQMGQEVILRCVPISNHLYFYWYRQILGQKVEFLVSFYNNEISEKSEIFDDQFSVERPDGSNFTLKIRSTKLEDSAMYFCASSEAGVGNEQFFGPGTRLTVL.

V gene TRBV19 combines with J gene TRBJ2-7; 8 nucleotides match TRBD1. Trimming removed 4 bases from V and 1 base from J; junction bases left unmatched: 9. Per the germline V gene, CDR1 is LNHDA and CDR2 is SQIVND (reference sequence). CDR3 size: 16 residues. CDR3 amino acids: CASSTTAGTGSYEQYF. In nucleotides, the CDR3 is TGTGCCAGTAGTACGACCGCCGGGACAGGTTCCTACGAGCAGTACTTC.

The rearrangement links TRBV6-5 to TRBJ2-1; TRBD1 aligns across 8 bases. V shed 5 bases and J 7 bases; nucleotides not matched to a gene: 4. Germline lookup yields CDR1 MNHEY and CDR2 SVGAGI. This CDR3 is 13 amino acids long. The CDR3 nucleotides are TGTGCCAGCAGTCCCGGACAGGGAAATGAGCAGTTCTTC. Residues: CASSPGQGNEQFF.

The chain recombines TRBV11-3 with TRBJ1-2; no clear D gene. This CDR3 is 13 amino acids long. Germline V gene data show CDR1 as SGHNT and CDR2 as YENEEA. Trimming took off 4 bases at V and 3 bases at J, with 9 bases between the two ends. The CDR3 nucleotides read TGTGCCAGCAGCTCACGAAATTACTATGGCTACACCTTC. Protein: CASSSRNYYGYTF.

The chain has TRBV5-8 and TRBJ1-2; maybe TRBD1 (6 bases). Germline values: CDR1 SGHTS, CDR2 YDEGEE. The CDR3 length is 14 residues. Trimming stripped 3 bases from V and 5 bases from J, with 14 bases between. The DNA for the CDR3 is TGTGCCAGCAGCTCTCCCGGGACAACTTATGGCTACACCTTC. Translation gives CASSSPGTTYGYTF. Drawing the rest from reference TRBV5-8 and TRBJ1-2, the complete variable domain is EAGVTQSPTHLIKTRGQQATLRCSPISGHTSVYWYQQALGLGLQFLLWYDEGEERNRGNFPPRFSGRQFPNYSSELNVNALELEDSALYLCASSSPGTTYGYTFGSGTRLTVV.

Only one count was recorded for this clone. The chain carries TRBV7-9 and TRBJ2-1; TRBD2 aligns across 13 bases. Germline CDR1 is SEHNR and CDR2 is FQNEAQ (reference sequence). The CDR3 sequence is 15 residues long. V trimming: 3 bases; J trimming: 8 bases; junction bases outside the gene matches: 4. CDR3 sequence (DNA): TGTGCCAGCAGCTTTCCACTAGCGGGAGGGGATGAGCAGTTCTTC. It specifies CASSFPLAGGDEQFF.

The V gene is TRBV6-5, the J gene TRBJ2-1; 8 nucleotides align to TRBD2. This CDR3 spans 15 amino acids. Germline lookup yields CDR1 MNHEY and CDR2 SVGAGI. V lost 6 bases, J lost 5 bases, and 9 bases stayed unmatched. The CDR3 DNA is TGTGCCAGCAGCCACCCTGCGGGAGGAAACAATGAGCAGTTCTTC. Translated: CASSHPAGGNNEQFF.

This clone came up once. This rearrangement joins TRBV10-1 to TRBJ2-1; no reliable D call. Trimming removed 0 bases from V and 9 bases from J, with 9 bases in between. This CDR3 is built from 13 residues. Germline values: CDR1 WNHNN, CDR2 SYGVQD (reference sequence). The DNA for the CDR3 is TGCGCCAGCAGTGAGTCGAGTTCCGGTGAGCAGTTCTTC. This gives the protein CASSESSSGEQFF.

The chain is built from TRBV7-8 and TRBJ2-1; the D gene is possibly TRBD1 (6 bases). Germline values: CDR1 SGHVS, CDR2 FQNEAQ. The germline V and J ends were trimmed by 1 base and 0 bases, with 13 bases remaining between them. CDR3 length: 17 residues. The CDR3 loop is CASSLGTGPSSYNEQFF. The DNA of the CDR3 is TGTGCCAGCAGCTTAGGCACAGGGCCGAGCTCCTACAATGAGCAGTTCTTC.

This chain uses TRBV11-3 with TRBJ2-2; 12 nucleotides align to TRBD2. V was clipped by 2 bases and J by 5 bases; unmatched bases: 6. The CDR3 is 17 residues long. CDR1 and CDR2 (germline): SGHNT, YENEEA. The CDR3 nucleotides read TGTGCCAGCAGCTTAAGACTAGCGGGAGTTTTAACCGGGGAGCTGTTTTTT. The encoded protein is CASSLRLAGVLTGELFF.

Details on this clone: Additional DNA sequences in this sample encode the identical CDR3. The chain combines TRBV5-4 with TRBJ2-7; D gene unclear. Germline CDR1 and CDR2: SGHNT and YYREEE (reference sequence). The CDR3 has 12 amino acids. Trimming took 2 bases from V and 4 from J, leaving 7 bases between them. CDR3 DNA sequence: TGTGCCAGCAGCTTCTCGGATTACGAGCAGTACTTC. It codes for CASSFSDYEQYF.

The rearrangement links TRBV27 to TRBJ1-2; D might be TRBD1 (6 bases). This CDR3 has 16 amino acids. V dropped 5 bases and J dropped 8 bases, with 24 bases sitting between them. Germline loops: CDR1 MNHEY, CDR2 SMNVEV (reference sequence). Here the CDR3 DNA reads TGTGCCAGCAGTCCCTCTACAGGGTCCACCTTCCAGGGCTACACCTTC. Protein: CASSPSTGSTFQGYTF.

V and J are TRBV25-1 and TRBJ2-1; D gene unclear. Germline V lookup: CDR1 MGHDK, CDR2 SYGVNS. Trimming took off 4 bases at V and 7 bases at J, with 11 bases between the two ends. CDR3 size: 13 residues. CDR3 sequence reads: CASSGNFPNEQFF. The CDR3 nucleotides are TGTGCCAGCAGTGGCAATTTCCCTAATGAGCAGTTCTTC.

This rearrangement joins TRBV6-5 to TRBJ2-1; no clear D. The CDR3 sequence is 12 residues long. The V end lost 6 bases, the J end lost 10 bases, and 13 bases lay between the germline ends. Looked up from germline, CDR1 is MNHEY and CDR2 is SVGAGI. CDR3 DNA: TGTGCCAGCAGAGGAGCAGGTGAGGAGCAGTTCTTC. Translated, it gives CASRGAGEEQFF.

This chain links TRBV5-1 with TRBJ2-7; 8 bases match TRBD2. The CDR3 is 13 residues long. Germline values: CDR1 SGHRS, CDR2 YFSETQ. V dropped 3 bases and J dropped 4; count of bases not matched to a gene: 3. In nucleotides, the CDR3 is TGCGCCAGCAGCTCGGGACTAGATTACGAGCAGTACTTC. Translation: CASSSGLDYEQYF. Full variable domain (missing parts from reference TRBV5-1 and TRBJ2-7): KAGVTQTPRYLIKTRGQQVTLSCSPISGHRSVSWYQQTPGQGLQFLFEYFSETQRNKGNFPGRFSGRQFSNSRSEMNVSTLELGDSALYLCASSSGLDYEQYFGPGTRLTVT.

Here the CDR3 DNA reads TGTGCCACCAGCAGAGATCGAGAGCTTAGCGGCTACGAGCAGTACTTC. This codes for CATSRDRELSGYEQYF. V usage is TRBV15 and J usage is TRBJ2-7; D possibly corresponds to TRBD2 (6 bases). Germline-derived CDR1 and CDR2 are LNHNV and YYDKDF (reference sequence). The CDR3 has 16 amino acids. Deletions cut 0 bases from V and 3 bases from J, with 15 bases between.

This clone came up once. This sequence joins TRBV19 and TRBJ1-1; D unclear. The CDR3 spans 15 residues. V lost 5 bases and J 5 bases, leaving 18 bases between the germline ends. Germline V gene lookup returns CDR1 LNHDA and CDR2 SQIVND (reference sequence). The CDR3 DNA is TGTGCCAGTAGTCCGCGGACGGGTGGCAAGACTGAAGCTTTCTTT. Translated, it gives CASSPRTGGKTEAFF.

In nucleotides, the CDR3 is TGCGCCAGCAGCTTGGATGGTAGCGGGGGCTCCTACGAGCAGTACTTC. It specifies CASSLDGSGGSYEQYF. The chain is built from TRBV5-1 and TRBJ2-7; 9 positions match TRBD2. Germline CDR1 is SGHRS and CDR2 is YFSETQ. CDR3 size: 16 residues. V lost 0 bases and J lost 0; bases outside the gene matches: 4.

The rearrangement joins TRBV30 to TRBJ2-7, with 8 bases matching TRBD2. CDR1 is GTSNPN and CDR2 is SVGIG in the germline V gene (reference sequence). With 5 bases clipped from V and 0 bases from J, the junction kept 6 bases outside the gene matches. The CDR3 spans 14 residues. The CDR3 DNA follows: TGTGCCTGGGACGCAAGCGGGAGCTCCTACGAGCAGTACTTC. Translating it yields CAWDASGSSYEQYF. Full variable domain (outside the CDR3, taken from reference TRBV30 and TRBJ2-7): SQTIHQWPATLVQPVGSPLSLECTVEGTSNPNLYWYRQAAGRGLQLLFYSVGIGQISSEVPQNLSASRPQDRQFILSSKKLLLSDSGFYLCAWDASGSSYEQYFGPGTRLTVT.

This clone was seen a few times. J is TRBJ1-2 and V is TRBV7-9, with D possibly matching TRBD1 (6 bases). Trimming took off 5 bases at V and 3 bases at J, with 19 bases between the two ends. The CDR3 is 16 residues long. Germline assignment: CDR1 SEHNR and CDR2 FQNEAQ (reference sequence). In nucleotides, the CDR3 is TGTGCCAGCAGCCCTGGTATACAGGGTTTGGACTATGGCTACACCTTC. It is translated as CASSPGIQGLDYGYTF. The full variable domain, in which reference TRBV7-9 and TRBJ1-2 provide the parts outside the CDR3, is DTGVSQNPRHKITKRGQNVTFRCDPISEHNRLYWYRQTLGQGPEFLTYFQNEAQLEKSRLLSDRFSAERPKGSFSTLEIQRTEQGDSAMYLCASSPGIQGLDYGYTFGSGTRLTVV.

The chain has TRBV27 and TRBJ2-3; D gene unclear. CDR3 size: 12 residues. With 6 bases removed from V and 4 bases from J, the gap between germline ends came to 8 bases. Germline values: CDR1 MNHEY, CDR2 SMNVEV (reference sequence). The CDR3 region has the DNA TGTGCCAGCAGGGGCCCCGCAGATACGCAGTATTTT. This encodes CASRGPADTQYF.